This T cell receptor beta chain was observed in a study of blood T cell repertoires in COVID-19. Study context: Italy, Spain and the United States were the sources of the convalescent and acute COVID-19 samples. The cDNA or gDNA used as material had been derived from T cells, B-cell-depleted T cells, or PBMCs.

The V gene's germline CDR1 is MNHEY and CDR2 SMNVEV (reference sequence). There are 13 residues in the CDR3. V shed 9 bases and J 0 bases; nucleotides not matched to a gene: 4. Original methodology: By means of reference gene primer amplification, nucleated cell counts were estimated. Measured with immunoSEQ multiplex PCR; TCRdb has only the in-frame clones, and not every one. D and trimming were read from the DNA, whereas the V and J calls and clone size are those reported in that table. Of around 300,000 clones in the sample, about nine tenths were seen once. The sample comprised peripheral blood. The V call is TRBV27, the J call TRBJ1-2; the match to TRBD1 covers 7 bases. The sequence was collected from a woman aged 25 to 39 with active or convalescent COVID-19. CDR3 residues: CASGDRTNYGYTF. Here the CDR3 DNA reads TGTGCCAGTGGGGACAGAACTAACTATGGCTACACCTTC.